This T cell receptor (beta chain) came from a study of early stage breast cancer tumors. The wider study: Most invasive tumors, about 70% of the 16, were ER+/PR+/HER2-. Study results and limitations: Comparing each tissue with blood distinguished tumor from normal in about 90% of the 16 patients. Tumors had approximately 2.4-fold higher T cell density than normal breast.

This table comes from immunoSEQ multiplex PCR, and its TCRdb copy is limited to in-frame clones, with some not included. The sample lists 7,000 to 8,500 clones; approximately 80% were seen once. CDR3 length: 16 residues. After removal of 4 bases from V and 2 bases from J, the junction contained 7 bases not matched to a gene. CDR1 and CDR2 (germline): ENHRY, SYGVKD. On this clone: The antigen remains undetermined.

The rearrangement uses TRBV10-3 and TRBJ2-7; 11 bases match TRBD2. The sequencing sample was made of normal breast tissue next to the tumor. The clonotype was recovered from a person aged 55 to 69 with breast cancer. The CDR3 DNA is TGTGCCATCAGTGGGCAGACTAGCGGGATACCCTACGAGCAGTACTTC. Encoded protein: CAISGQTSGIPYEQYF.